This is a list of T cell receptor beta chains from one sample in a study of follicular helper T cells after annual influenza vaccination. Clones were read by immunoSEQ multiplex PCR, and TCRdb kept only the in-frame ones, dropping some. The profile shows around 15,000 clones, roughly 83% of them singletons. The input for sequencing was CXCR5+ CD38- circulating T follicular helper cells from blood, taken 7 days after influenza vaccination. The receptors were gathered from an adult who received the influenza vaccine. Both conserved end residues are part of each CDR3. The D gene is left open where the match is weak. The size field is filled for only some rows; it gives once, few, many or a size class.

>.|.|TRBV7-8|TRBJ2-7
TGTGCCAGCAGCGCCCGGGAGTACTCCTACGAGCAGTACTTC
CASSAREYSYEQYF
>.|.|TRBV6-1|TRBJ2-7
TGTGCCAGCAGTTATGGGTGGGCGAAGTACGAGCAGTACTTC
CASSYGWAKYEQYF
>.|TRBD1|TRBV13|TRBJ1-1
TGCGCCAGCAGCTTACTCCGACAGGGGAACACTGAAGCTTTCTTT
CASSLLRQGNTEAFF
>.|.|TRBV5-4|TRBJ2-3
TGTGCCAGCAGCCCATGGAGGGGATCTAGCACAGATACGCAGTATTTT
CASSPWRGSSTDTQYF
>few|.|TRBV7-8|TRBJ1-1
TGTGCCAGCAGCTTAGTGGGGAGCAACACTGAAGCTTTCTTT
CASSLVGSNTEAFF
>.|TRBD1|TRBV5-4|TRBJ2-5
TGTGCCAGCAGCTTACAGGGGGCGAAGACCCAGTACTTC
CASSLQGAKTQYF
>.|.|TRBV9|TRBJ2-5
TGTGCCAGCAGCACGCCATTCGAGGGGACCCAGTACTTC
CASSTPFEGTQYF
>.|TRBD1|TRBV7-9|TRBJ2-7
TGTGCCAGCAGCTTCTCGGGACAGGGGCGCGAGCAGTACTTC
CASSFSGQGREQYF
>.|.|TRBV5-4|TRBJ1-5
TGTGCCAGCAGCTTGGCGGGGGGTGGGCCCCAGCATTTT
CASSLAGGGPQHF
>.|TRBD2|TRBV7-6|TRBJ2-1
TGTGCCAGCAGCTTAGTACTAGGGACTAGCGGGAGGGCCCCGGTGAATGAGCAGTTCTTC
CASSLVLGTSGRAPVNEQFF
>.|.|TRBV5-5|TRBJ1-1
TGTGCCAGCAGCTTTTGGGGCAGGGGATCTGAAGCTTTCTTT
CASSFWGRGSEAFF
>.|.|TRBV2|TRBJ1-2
TGTGCCAGCAGTGCTAGGGGCCAACCTTATGGCTACACCTTC
CASSARGQPYGYTF
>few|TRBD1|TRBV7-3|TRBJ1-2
TGTGCCAGCAGCTTAAACGGACAGGCGGGCTATGGCTACACCTTC
CASSLNGQAGYGYTF
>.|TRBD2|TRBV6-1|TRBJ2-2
TGTGCCAGCAGGCTAGCGGTTGCGAACACCGGGGAGCTGTTTTTT
CASRLAVANTGELFF
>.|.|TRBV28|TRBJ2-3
TGTGCCAGCAGTTTAGGGGCAGGAGTGGATACGCAGTATTTT
CASSLGAGVDTQYF
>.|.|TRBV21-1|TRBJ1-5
TGTGCCAGCAGCAAAAGATTCGAACACAGGGGCGGGTGCAATCAGCCCCAGCATTTT
CASSKRFEHRGGCNQPQHF